A single sample is the source of the 30 T cell receptor beta chains below, sequenced in a study of T cell changes during pregnancy in multiple sclerosis. The method was immunoSEQ multiplex PCR; TCRdb's version includes in-frame clones alone and lacks a portion of them. The table includes about 99,000 clones, 85% to 95% detected once. Sequenced material: peripheral blood, taken after pregnancy. The receptor source for this set is a female donor with multiple sclerosis, enrolled in a pregnancy study.

The rearrangement links TRBV27 to TRBJ2-3; D is perhaps TRBD2 (5 bases). Germline CDR1 reads MNHEY; CDR2 reads SMNVEV (reference sequence). The CDR3 runs to 17 residues. V was trimmed by 4 bases and J by 4 bases, leaving 21 bases between them. CDR3 amino acids: CASSSHPGEPAADTQYF. The CDR3 region has the DNA TGTGCCAGCAGTTCTCACCCCGGGGAGCCCGCCGCAGATACGCAGTATTTT.

The J gene is TRBJ1-3, the V gene TRBV15; D might be TRBD1 (5 bases). The V gene lost 0 bases and the J gene lost 1 base, with 22 bases spanning the gap. Germline lookup yields CDR1 LNHNV and CDR2 YYDKDF (reference sequence). The length of the CDR3 is 20 residues. DNA for the CDR3: TGTGCCACCAGCAGAGATCCTTTAGTGGCAGGGTCATTGTCTGGAAACACCATATATTTT. Translation gives CATSRDPLVAGSLSGNTIYF.

The CDR3 DNA reads TGTGCCAGCAGCGTAGGGACTAGCGGCCTTGACGAGCAGTACTTC. Residues: CASSVGTSGLDEQYF. The chain carries TRBV9 and TRBJ2-7, with 10 bases identical to TRBD2. The V gene end was trimmed by 0 bases and the J gene end by 5 bases; junction bases not matched to a gene: 5. Germline V CDR1 and CDR2: SGDLS, YYNGEE. This CDR3 is built from 15 residues.

The V gene is TRBV19, the J gene TRBJ1-6; perhaps TRBD1 as D (6 bases). Germline V CDR1 and CDR2: LNHDA, SQIVND (reference sequence). The V end lost 3 bases, the J end lost 7 bases, and 19 bases lay between the germline ends. This CDR3 comprises 17 residues. In DNA, the CDR3 is TGTGCCAGTAGTATGATCAGACAGGAGCGCGGGAATTCACCCCTCCACTTT. Translating gives CASSMIRQERGNSPLHF.

V is TRBV30 and J is TRBJ2-3, with a tentative D call TRBD1 (6 bases). Germline V gives CDR1 GTSNPN, CDR2 SVGIG (reference sequence). This CDR3 comprises 14 residues. V lost 4 bases and J 2 bases, leaving 13 bases between the germline ends. CDR3: CAWTPGQNTDTQYF. CDR3 DNA: TGTGCCTGGACCCCCGGACAGAACACAGATACGCAGTATTTT.

The chain couples TRBV19 to TRBJ2-1; TRBD1 is a possible D gene (6 bases). Germline CDR1 and CDR2: LNHDA and SQIVND (reference sequence). The CDR3 sequence is 14 residues long. Trimming stripped 4 bases from V and 14 bases from J, with 21 bases between. This CDR3 is CASSTKTSGTREFF. The CDR3 DNA is TGTGCCAGTAGTACCAAGACCTCCGGGACACGGGAGTTCTTC.

This clone was seen a single time. The chain combines TRBV5-1 with TRBJ2-2, with D possibly matching TRBD2 (6 bases). V lost 4 bases to trimming and J lost 6 bases, with 16 bases between them. This CDR3 has 15 amino acids. Germline V gene sequence: CDR1 SGHRS, CDR2 YFSETQ. The CDR3 is CASSLWGEEAGELFF. CDR3 nucleotides: TGCGCCAGCAGCCTCTGGGGGGAGGAGGCCGGGGAGCTGTTTTTT. Using reference TRBV5-1 and TRBJ2-2 for the parts outside the CDR3, the full variable domain is KAGVTQTPRYLIKTRGQQVTLSCSPISGHRSVSWYQQTPGQGLQFLFEYFSETQRNKGNFPGRFSGRQFSNSRSEMNVSTLELGDSALYLCASSLWGEEAGELFFGEGSRLTVL.

This clone was seen a single time. The chain recombines TRBV7-3 with TRBJ2-1; 7 nucleotides align to TRBD2. Losses at the gene ends were 2 bases for V and 9 bases for J; bases not matched to a gene: 10. Germline assignment: CDR1 SGHTA and CDR2 FQGTGA. The CDR3 loop spans 15 amino acids. The CDR3 sequence: CASSLAGAVGSEQFF. The CDR3 region has the DNA TGTGCCAGCAGCTTAGCGGGAGCGGTGGGCAGTGAGCAGTTCTTC. Variable domain in full (rest from reference TRBV7-3 and TRBJ2-1): GAGVSQTPSNKVTEKGKYVELRCDPISGHTALYWYRQSLGQGPEFLIYFQGTGAADDSGLPNDRFFAVRPEGSVSTLKIQRTERGDSAVYLCASSLAGAVGSEQFFGPGTRLTVL.

The V call is TRBV4-1, the J call TRBJ1-5, with 8 bases matching TRBD1. The CDR3 is 16 residues long. The germline V gene has CDR1 MGHRA and CDR2 YSYEKL. The trim removed 5 bases at V and 3 bases at J, leaving 9 bases unmatched. The CDR3 loop is CASSDLGTGNNQPQHF. DNA for the CDR3: TGCGCCAGCAGCGATCTTGGGACAGGTAACAATCAGCCCCAGCATTTT.

The genes are TRBV2 and TRBJ2-7; D remains unclear. V was cut by 5 bases and J by 4 bases, with 15 bases left in between. The germline CDR1 and CDR2 sequences are SNHLY and FYNNEI. The CDR3 runs 14 residues. CDR3 loop: CASSSTMSSYEQYF. CDR3 DNA: TGTGCCAGCAGTTCCACTATGAGTTCTTACGAGCAGTACTTC.

This clone was recorded once. This chain connects TRBV29-1 to TRBJ2-1; a possible D gene is TRBD1 (6 bases). The CDR3 contains 13 residues. Germline-derived CDR1 and CDR2 are SQVTM and ANQGSEA. Trimming took off 6 bases at V and 4 bases at J, with 13 bases between the two ends. The CDR3 bases are TGCAGCGTCCGAGGCAGGGGTTACAATGAGCAGTTCTTC. Its translation: CSVRGRGYNEQFF.

A single count supports this clone. The chain combines TRBV6-1 with TRBJ1-1, with D uncertain. CDR3 length equals 15 residues. V was cut by 5 bases and J by 6 bases, with 19 bases left in between. Per the germline V gene, CDR1 is MNHNS and CDR2 is SASEGT. CDR3: CASSLLGSYGAEAFF. The CDR3, as DNA: TGTGCCAGCAGTCTCCTTGGGTCCTACGGGGCTGAAGCTTTCTTT.

V is TRBV6-6 and J is TRBJ1-5; maybe TRBD1 (6 bases). Germline V gene data show CDR1 as MNHNY and CDR2 as SVGAGI (reference sequence). The V and J ends lost 10 bases and 0 bases respectively, with 19 bases between them. This CDR3 comprises 16 residues. CDR3 DNA sequence: TGTGCCATAAGCAGTTCCGAGGGGGTTAGCAATCAGCCCCAGCATTTT. Translating gives CAISSSEGVSNQPQHF.

This clone appeared a few times. The genes are TRBV4-1 and TRBJ2-7; 12 bases line up with TRBD2. CDR3 length: 18 amino acids. Trimming at V came to 4 bases and at J to 6 bases, leaving 16 bases not matched to a gene. Germline loops: CDR1 MGHRA, CDR2 YSYEKL. The CDR3 DNA follows: TGCGCCAGCAGCCCCCTTGGACTAGCGGGGCCATGGGGAGGCGAGCAGTACTTC. Translation: CASSPLGLAGPWGGEQYF.

The J gene is TRBJ2-1, the V gene TRBV28, with 9 bases fitting TRBD2. From germline, CDR1 is MDHEN and CDR2 SYDVKM. The junction had 5 bases not matched to a gene; V was cut back by 4 bases and J by 4 bases. There are 15 residues in the CDR3. The CDR3 coding sequence is TGTGCCAGCAGTTCAGGGACTAGCAGTTACAATGAGCAGTTCTTC. It codes for CASSSGTSSYNEQFF.

This clone was recorded once. The chain uses TRBV19 and TRBJ2-7; D not resolved. V was shortened by 1 base and J by 3 bases, with 7 bases between the two germline ends. This CDR3 has 13 residues. CDR1 and CDR2 (germline): LNHDA, SQIVND (reference sequence). CDR3 protein: CASSIARDYEQYF. The CDR3 DNA reads TGTGCCAGTAGTATAGCTAGAGACTACGAGCAGTACTTC.

J is TRBJ1-2 and V is TRBV9; D is perhaps TRBD1 (5 bases). Germline assignment: CDR1 SGDLS and CDR2 YYNGEE. This CDR3 has 14 residues. The V and J ends lost 0 bases and 4 bases respectively, with 10 bases between them. The CDR3 DNA reads TGTGCCAGCAGCGTAGATGAACAGGCCTATGGCTACACCTTC. It is translated as CASSVDEQAYGYTF.

V and J are TRBV28 and TRBJ1-1; TRBD1 is a possible D gene (5 bases). The CDR3 is 14 residues long. Per the germline V gene, CDR1 is MDHEN and CDR2 is SYDVKM. V shed 4 bases and J shed 5 bases, with 14 bases lying between them. CDR3 DNA sequence: TGTGCCAGCAGTTCGTCGGGGGGGAGGACTGAAGCTTTCTTT. This gives the protein CASSSSGGRTEAFF.

CDR3 protein: CASNSPGVTGELFF. The DNA for the CDR3 is TGTGCCAGCAATAGTCCGGGGGTCACCGGGGAGCTGTTTTTT. The rearrangement links TRBV2 to TRBJ2-2, with D possibly matching TRBD2 (6 bases). Between the trimmed V and J ends, which lost 7 bases and 4 bases, there was a span of 13 bases. Germline CDR1 is SNHLY and CDR2 is FYNNEI. This CDR3 comprises 14 residues.

V gene TRBV18 combines with J gene TRBJ2-7, with D perhaps matching TRBD1 (6 bases). V lost 4 bases and J 5 bases, leaving 12 bases between the germline ends. Germline loops: CDR1 KGHSH, CDR2 LQKENI. The CDR3 is 13 residues long. CDR3 region: CASSLGTTNEQYF. CDR3 coding DNA: TGTGCCAGCTCACTCGGGACAACGAACGAGCAGTACTTC.

This chain links TRBV29-1 with TRBJ2-5; TRBD1 agrees at 7 bases. V lost 6 bases and J lost 4; bases outside the gene matches: 17. The CDR3 covers 16 residues. Germline CDR1 is SQVTM and CDR2 is ANQGSEA. The CDR3 reads CSVAYRQGEGRETQYF. As DNA, the CDR3 is TGCAGCGTCGCATACCGACAGGGAGAAGGAAGAGAGACCCAGTACTTC.

This chain connects TRBV5-1 to TRBJ2-1; TRBD2 is a possible D gene (7 bases). The CDR3 is made up of 14 amino acids. The germline V gene has CDR1 SGHRS and CDR2 YFSETQ. The V gene lost 5 bases and the J gene lost 5 bases, with 14 bases spanning the gap. The CDR3 is CASREGGADNEQFF. For the CDR3, the DNA is TGCGCCAGCAGAGAGGGGGGGGCGGACAATGAGCAGTTCTTC.

This clone was detected only once. The rearrangement links TRBV4-2 to TRBJ2-3; TRBD2 matches at 7 bases. The CDR3 covers 15 residues. V shed 5 bases and J 1 base; nucleotides not matched to a gene: 6. The germline V gene has CDR1 LGHNA and CDR2 YNFKEQ. CDR3 nucleotide sequence: TGTGCCAGCAGCTTTGGACTAGGGGGCACAGATACGCAGTATTTT. It codes for CASSFGLGGTDTQYF.

V usage is TRBV30 and J usage is TRBJ1-2; D gene ambiguous. There are 13 residues in the CDR3. CDR1 is GTSNPN and CDR2 is SVGIG in the germline V gene (reference sequence). Trimming shortened V by 2 bases and J by 2 bases, and 9 bases separated the two germline ends. The DNA of the CDR3 is TGTGCCTGGAGTCGGTCGAGAAACTATGGCTACACCTTC. The encoded protein is CAWSRSRNYGYTF. The variable domain in full, completed from reference TRBV30 and TRBJ1-2, reads SQTIHQWPATLVQPVGSPLSLECTVEGTSNPNLYWYRQAAGRGLQLLFYSVGIGQISSEVPQNLSASRPQDRQFILSSKKLLLSDSGFYLCAWSRSRNYGYTFGSGTRLTVV.

The rearrangement joins TRBV5-1 to TRBJ2-3, with D perhaps matching TRBD2 (5 bases). Trimming removed 5 bases from V and 1 base from J, with 14 bases in between. The CDR3 loop spans 15 amino acids. Per the germline V gene, CDR1 is SGHRS and CDR2 is YFSETQ. The CDR3 here is CASRSGLYGTDTQYF. As DNA, the CDR3 is TGCGCCAGCAGGTCCGGACTCTATGGCACAGATACGCAGTATTTT.

This clone has just a few counts. The chain carries TRBV29-1 and TRBJ2-5, with a weak D call TRBD2 (6 bases). The germline V gene has CDR1 SQVTM and CDR2 ANQGSEA. The CDR3 consists of 12 residues. V lost 2 bases and J 4 bases, leaving 8 bases between the germline ends. The CDR3 region is CSVEHGGETQYF. The CDR3 DNA follows: TGCAGCGTTGAACACGGGGGAGAGACCCAGTACTTC. Full variable domain (remainder filled in from reference TRBV29-1 and TRBJ2-5): SAVISQKPSRDICQRGTSLTIQCQVDSQVTMMFWYRQQPGQSLTLIATANQGSEATYESGFVIDKFPISRPNLTFSTLTVSNMSPEDSSIYLCSVEHGGETQYFGPGTRLLVL.

The J gene is TRBJ1-1, the V gene TRBV2; D gene uncertain. The V end lost 1 base, the J end lost 4 bases, and 7 bases lay between the germline ends. This CDR3 has 13 residues. Germline V gene data show CDR1 as SNHLY and CDR2 as FYNNEI. The CDR3 nucleotides are TGTGCCAGCAGTGAAGGGCTTCTCACTGAAGCTTTCTTT. The encoded protein is CASSEGLLTEAFF.

CDR3 coding DNA: TGTGCCAGCAGCCCAGGACTGAACTATCAGCCCCAGCATTTT. Amino acid sequence: CASSPGLNYQPQHF. The chain couples TRBV11-2 to TRBJ1-5; D gene ambiguous. Trimming removed 5 bases at V and 5 bases at J, with 13 bases between. CDR3 size: 14 residues. From germline, CDR1 is SGHAT and CDR2 FQNNGV.

In DNA, the CDR3 is TGTGCCAGCAGTCTTCGACAGGGTCTGTTCTTC. Protein product: CASSLRQGLFF. This sequence joins TRBV2 and TRBJ2-1; 7 bases line up with TRBD1. From germline, CDR1 is SNHLY and CDR2 FYNNEI. The CDR3 runs to 11 residues. V shed 5 bases, J shed 15 bases, and the junction held 7 bases outside the gene matches.

The chain uses TRBV15 and TRBJ1-1; D call uncertain. Looked up from germline, CDR1 is LNHNV and CDR2 is YYDKDF (reference sequence). V was pared by 0 bases and J by 1 base, with 6 bases between. This CDR3 is built from 14 residues. CDR3 protein: CATSRDPGNTEAFF. CDR3 in DNA: TGTGCCACCAGCAGAGATCCGGGGAACACTGAAGCTTTCTTT.